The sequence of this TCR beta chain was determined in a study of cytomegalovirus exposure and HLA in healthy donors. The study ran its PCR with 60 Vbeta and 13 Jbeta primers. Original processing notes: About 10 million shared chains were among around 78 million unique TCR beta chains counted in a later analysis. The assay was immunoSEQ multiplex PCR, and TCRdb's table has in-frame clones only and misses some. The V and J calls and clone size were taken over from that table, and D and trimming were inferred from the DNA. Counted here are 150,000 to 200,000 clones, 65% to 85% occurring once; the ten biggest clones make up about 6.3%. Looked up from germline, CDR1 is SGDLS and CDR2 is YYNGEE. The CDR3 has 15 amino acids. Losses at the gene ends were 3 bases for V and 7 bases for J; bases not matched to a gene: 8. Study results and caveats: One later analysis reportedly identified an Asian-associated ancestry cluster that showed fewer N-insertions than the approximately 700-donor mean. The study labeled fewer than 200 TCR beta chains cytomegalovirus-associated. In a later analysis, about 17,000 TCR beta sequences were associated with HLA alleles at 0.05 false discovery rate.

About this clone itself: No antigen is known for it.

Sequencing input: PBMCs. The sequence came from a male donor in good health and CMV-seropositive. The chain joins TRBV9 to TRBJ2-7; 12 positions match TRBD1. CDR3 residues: CASSGAGTGGREQYF. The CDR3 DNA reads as TGTGCCAGCAGCGGGGCCGGGACAGGGGGCCGGGAGCAGTACTTC.